Following are 25 T cell receptor beta chains from one sample sequenced in a study of CD8+CD57+ T cells in acquired aplastic anemia. Researchers used genomic DNA as the template to profile TCR beta VDJ and CDR3. TCRdb processed the reads anew with MiXCR; each CDR3 protein has one entry. The sample carries under 150,000 distinct CDR3 sequences, over 30% recorded once. Previously, flow cytometry had revealed CD8+CD57+ cell expansion in the patients chosen for sequencing. The sequenced material came from sorted CD4+, CD8+, or CD8+CD57+ T cells (not recorded which) from PBMCs. These receptor sequences come from a human donor with aplastic anemia.

This chain connects TRBV25-1 to TRBJ2-1, with 10 bases matching TRBD1. Per the germline V gene, CDR1 is MGHDK and CDR2 is SYGVNS. The CDR3 extends over 18 amino acids. Trimming removed 6 bases from V and 1 base from J; junction bases left unmatched: 12. CDR3 amino acids: CASRSVSGQGSSYNEQFF. The CDR3 nucleotides are TGTGCCAGCAGGTCGGTTTCGGGACAGGGGTCTTCCTACAATGAGCAGTTCTTC.

V usage is TRBV29-1 and J usage is TRBJ2-1; 8 nucleotides agree with TRBD1. Germline V gives CDR1 SQVTM, CDR2 ANQGSEA. The CDR3 length is 15 residues. Losses at the gene ends were 4 bases for V and 5 bases for J; bases not matched to a gene: 10. The CDR3 spells CSVVVPGQAHNEQFF. The DNA of the CDR3 is TGCAGCGTTGTGGTACCGGGACAGGCTCACAATGAGCAGTTCTTC.

This clonotype was detected many times. V is TRBV19 and J is TRBJ1-5; the match to TRBD1 covers 7 bases. Per germline, CDR1 LNHDA and CDR2 SQIVND (reference sequence). The length of the CDR3 is 14 residues. V shed 5 bases, J shed 3 bases, and the junction held 4 bases outside the gene matches. The CDR3 reads CASSATGVNQPQHF. The CDR3 DNA sequence: TGTGCCAGTAGTGCCACAGGGGTCAATCAGCCCCAGCATTTT.

The V gene is TRBV19, the J gene TRBJ2-3; unclear D gene. Germline-derived CDR1 and CDR2 are LNHDA and SQIVND (reference sequence). The V and J ends lost 7 bases and 6 bases respectively, with 14 bases between them. The CDR3 covers 13 residues. The CDR3 protein is CASTPDLGDTQYF. In DNA form, the CDR3 reads TGTGCCAGTACCCCCGATTTGGGGGATACGCAGTATTTT.

As to this clonotype: This sequence may be a read error, since a much larger clone differs from it by one base. The chain carries TRBV5-1 and TRBJ1-3; D is unresolved. The CDR3 runs to 15 residues. Germline values: CDR1 SGHRS, CDR2 YFSETQ. The CDR3 DNA reads as TGCGCCAGCAGCTTGTCGGCCCTGGGTGGAGACACCATATATTTT. The encoded protein is CASSLSALGGDTIYF. Looking up the rest from reference TRBV5-1 and TRBJ1-3 gives the full variable domain: KAGVTQTPRYLIKTRGQQVTLSCSPISGHRSVSWYQQTPGQGLQFLFEYFSETQRNKGNFPGRFSGRQFSNSRSEMNVSTLELGDSALYLCASSLSALGGDTIYFGEGSWLTVV.

The CDR3 reads CASSTRQGPYGYTF. The CDR3 bases are TGTGCCAGTAGTACCAGACAGGGGCCCTATGGCTACACCTTC. V usage is TRBV19 and J usage is TRBJ1-2; 8 positions match TRBD1. Germline CDR1 reads LNHDA; CDR2 reads SQIVND (reference sequence). With 4 bases clipped from V and 4 bases from J, the junction kept 5 bases outside the gene matches. The CDR3 runs to 14 residues. The variable domain in full, completed from reference TRBV19 and TRBJ1-2, reads DGGITQSPKYLFRKEGQNVTLSCEQNLNHDAMYWYRQDPGQGLRLIYYSQIVNDFQKGDIAEGYSVSREKKESFPLTVTSAQKNPTAFYLCASSTRQGPYGYTFGSGTRLTVV.

The chain is built from TRBV24-1 and TRBJ2-7; no clear D gene. V dropped 0 bases and J dropped 2 bases, with 10 bases sitting between them. Germline CDR1 and CDR2: KGHDR and SFDVKD. The CDR3 totals 15 residues. CDR3: CATSDLKRVPYEQYF. The CDR3 DNA is TGTGCCACCAGTGATTTGAAAAGGGTGCCCTACGAGCAGTACTTC.

Many counts were recorded for this clonotype. The chain carries TRBV10-3 and TRBJ2-1; maybe TRBD2 (6 bases). In germline, CDR1 is ENHRY, CDR2 SYGVKD. Deletions cut 6 bases from V and 4 bases from J, with 13 bases between. The CDR3 runs 14 residues. The CDR3 here is CAIRPSRGYNEQFF. Written as DNA, the CDR3 is TGTGCCATCAGGCCCTCACGGGGGTACAATGAGCAGTTCTTC.

The V and J genes are TRBV7-2 and TRBJ2-3; possibly TRBD1 or TRBD2 for D (5 bases each). V was trimmed by 6 bases and J by 2 bases, leaving 12 bases between them. The CDR3 loop spans 14 amino acids. Germline V gives CDR1 SGHTA, CDR2 FQGNSA. The CDR3 DNA is TGTGCCAGCAGTTTCCGGGACCTCACAGATACGCAGTATTTT. Translating gives CASSFRDLTDTQYF.

This clonotype was detected ten times or more. The rearrangement uses TRBV4-1 and TRBJ1-1; TRBD1 agrees at 8 bases. Germline trimming cut 4 bases from V and 5 bases from J; bases unmatched to any gene: 9. From germline, CDR1 is MGHRA and CDR2 YSYEKL. This CDR3 is 15 amino acids long. CDR3 sequence reads: CASSPQTGAGTEAFF. CDR3 in DNA: TGCGCCAGCAGCCCCCAGACAGGGGCGGGAACTGAAGCTTTCTTT.

This chain uses TRBV20-1 with TRBJ2-5; 9 nucleotides line up with TRBD2. This CDR3 has 16 residues. With 0 bases clipped from V and 1 base from J, the junction kept 6 bases outside the gene matches. CDR1 is DFQATT, CDR2 SNEGSKA, per germline (reference sequence). The CDR3 spells CSARDGGGGAQETQYF. The CDR3 DNA is TGCAGTGCTAGAGATGGGGGCGGGGGGGCCCAAGAGACCCAGTACTTC.

This clonotype was recorded once. This sequence joins TRBV9 and TRBJ2-2; TRBD1 agrees at 10 bases. Trimming took 3 bases from V and 5 from J; bases not matched to a gene: 4. Germline V gene data show CDR1 as SGDLS and CDR2 as YYNGEE. The CDR3 length is 15 residues. The CDR3 region is CASSATGGRTGELFF. CDR3 nucleotide sequence: TGTGCCAGCAGCGCGACAGGGGGCCGGACCGGGGAGCTGTTTTTT.

This clonotype is deemed medium-sized (0.01 to 0.1%). This sequence joins TRBV19 and TRBJ2-5; 7 nucleotides agree with TRBD2. The germline V gene encodes CDR1 LNHDA and CDR2 SQIVND (reference sequence). Trimming at V came to 11 bases and at J to 5 bases, leaving 5 bases not matched to a gene. The CDR3 covers 11 residues. The chain's CDR3 is CASKGGETQYF. Here the CDR3 DNA reads TGTGCCTCCAAGGGAGGGGAGACCCAGTACTTC.

This clonotype appeared many times. The chain links TRBV10-3 to TRBJ1-5, with a tentative D call TRBD1 (5 bases). V was clipped by 5 bases and J by 3 bases, with 11 bases between them. The CDR3 totals 14 residues. Germline CDR1 and CDR2: ENHRY and SYGVKD. CDR3: CAISTDTYNQPQHF. In nucleotides, the CDR3 is TGTGCCATCAGTACGGACACATACAATCAGCCCCAGCATTTT.

In its sample, this clonotype was seen many times. The chain links TRBV5-5 to TRBJ1-6; D is unresolved. Germline lookup yields CDR1 SGHKS and CDR2 YYEKEE (reference sequence). The V end lost 0 bases, the J end lost 4 bases, and 11 bases lay between the germline ends. CDR3 length: 16 amino acids. The CDR3 DNA is TGTGCCAGCAGCTTGGACAGATGGACTTATAATTCACCCCTCCACTTT. Translating gives CASSLDRWTYNSPLHF.

CDR3 sequence reads: CSARGGVSSGANVLTF. CDR3 DNA sequence: TGCAGTGCCAGGGGCGGGGTATCCTCTGGGGCCAACGTCCTGACTTTC. The chain joins TRBV20-1 to TRBJ2-6, with D perhaps TRBD1 or TRBD2 (6 bases each). CDR3 length equals 16 residues. V lost 6 bases and J 0 bases, leaving 15 bases between the germline ends. Germline-derived CDR1 and CDR2 are DFQATT and SNEGSKA (reference sequence).

Of note for this clonotype: A much larger clone is a single base away; this may be a read error. CDR3: CAISYKVYNSPLHF. In DNA form, the CDR3 reads TGTGCCATCAGTTACAAGGTCTATAATTCACCCCTCCACTTT. The chain employs TRBV10-3 and TRBJ1-6; no definite D call. This CDR3 is 14 amino acids long. Per germline, CDR1 ENHRY and CDR2 SYGVKD. Trimming left V 5 bases short and J 3 bases short, with 8 bases between.

This clonotype was detected ten times or more. The chain employs TRBV5-6 and TRBJ2-7; 8 nucleotides agree with TRBD1. Germline V gives CDR1 SGHDT, CDR2 YYEEEE. The CDR3 has 14 residues. The trim removed 0 bases at V and 7 bases at J, leaving 6 bases unmatched. CDR3 residues: CASSLGQGTGEQYV. CDR3 nucleotides: TGTGCCAGCAGCTTGGGACAGGGGACTGGGGAGCAGTACGTC.

This clonotype was counted many times. The rearrangement joins TRBV29-1 to TRBJ2-1; TRBD1 matches at 7 bases. Germline V lookup: CDR1 SQVTM, CDR2 ANQGSEA. V shed 6 bases and J 6 bases; nucleotides not matched to a gene: 5. The CDR3 totals 12 residues. As DNA, the CDR3 is TGCAGCGTCCACAGGGGAGTCAATGAGCAGTTCTTC. Its protein is CSVHRGVNEQFF.

This clonotype has a count of ten or more. The chain recombines TRBV5-6 with TRBJ1-5, with a tentative D call TRBD1 (5 bases). The CDR3 consists of 14 residues. CDR1 and CDR2 (germline): SGHDT, YYEEEE. V was shortened by 2 bases and J by 5 bases, with 11 bases between the two germline ends. The CDR3 DNA sequence: TGTGCCAGCAGCTTTGGGACCGCAGATCAGCCCCAGCATTTT. Translation: CASSFGTADQPQHF.

This clonotype was seen a handful of times. V and J are TRBV15 and TRBJ1-6, with TRBD1 matching over 8 bases. CDR1 is LNHNV, CDR2 YYDKDF, per germline (reference sequence). Trimming cost V 3 bases and J 5 bases; bases outside gene matches: 0. The CDR3 runs 14 residues. CDR3 amino acids: CATSRTGDNSPLHF. CDR3 nucleotide sequence: TGTGCCACCAGCAGGACAGGGGATAATTCACCCCTCCACTTT.

This clonotype was seen only once. The V gene is TRBV10-3, the J gene TRBJ2-3; D is undetermined. Trimming pared 4 bases from V and 5 bases from J, leaving 7 bases between. The CDR3 sequence is 12 residues long. The germline V gene has CDR1 ENHRY and CDR2 SYGVKD. The CDR3 bases are TGTGCCATCAGTGGGTCTGTAGATACGCAGTATTTT. Protein: CAISGSVDTQYF.

There are many counts of this clonotype. The rearrangement joins TRBV24-1 to TRBJ2-1; TRBD1 matches 9 bases. Germline CDR1 is KGHDR and CDR2 is SFDVKD. The CDR3 loop spans 16 amino acids. V was clipped by 3 bases and J by 0 bases; unmatched bases: 2. The CDR3 reads CATSDPGQGSYNEQFF. CDR3 DNA sequence: TGTGCCACCAGTGATCCGGGACAGGGCTCCTACAATGAGCAGTTCTTC.

This clonotype was counted at least ten times. The V call is TRBV5-4, the J call TRBJ1-1; D is unresolved. The CDR3 consists of 14 residues. CDR1 SGHNT and CDR2 YYREEE come from the germline V gene (reference sequence). The V end lost 4 bases, the J end lost 7 bases, and 17 bases lay between the germline ends. The CDR3 bases are TGTGCCAGCAGCCTAACTAACCGAGAGAATGAAGCTTTCTTT. Amino acid sequence: CASSLTNRENEAFF. Looking up the rest from reference TRBV5-4 and TRBJ1-1 gives the full variable domain: ETGVTQSPTHLIKTRGQQVTLRCSSQSGHNTVSWYQQALGQGPQFIFQYYREEENGRGNFPPRFSGLQFPNYSSELNVNALELDDSALYLCASSLTNRENEAFFGQGTRLTVV.

This clonotype was seen at least ten times. The rearrangement uses TRBV4-1 and TRBJ2-5; D unclear. Germline lookup yields CDR1 MGHRA and CDR2 YSYEKL. V was pared by 1 base and J by 2 bases, with 8 bases between. CDR3 length: 14 amino acids. CDR3 loop: CASSQAGAQETQYF. The CDR3 coding sequence is TGCGCCAGCAGCCAAGCCGGTGCGCAAGAGACCCAGTACTTC.